A single sample gave rise to the 26 T cell receptor beta chains below, sequenced in a study of blood T cell repertoires in COVID-19. Profiling relied on immunoSEQ multiplex PCR, and the TCRdb table lists in-frame clones only, not all of them. The sample comprises roughly 330,000 clones, around nine tenths of which are singletons, and under 4.5% rests with the top ten. The sequenced sample was peripheral blood. The source of these receptors is a woman in her forties or fifties with active or convalescent COVID-19.

The chain joins TRBV28 to TRBJ2-2; 10 bases map to TRBD2. The V gene end was trimmed by 6 bases and the J gene end by 4 bases; junction bases not matched to a gene: 8. This CDR3 region has 16 residues. CDR1 MDHEN and CDR2 SYDVKM come from the germline V gene. This CDR3 reads CASSPGASGSTGELFF. DNA of the CDR3: TGTGCCAGCAGCCCGGGGGCTAGCGGGAGCACCGGGGAGCTGTTTTTT.

This chain connects TRBV7-9 to TRBJ1-2; TRBD1 is a possible D gene (6 bases). The CDR3 covers 13 residues. Trimming cost V 3 bases and J 7 bases, with 12 bases left between them. CDR1 and CDR2 from the germline V gene are SEHNR and FQNEAQ (reference sequence). In DNA, the CDR3 is TGTGCCAGCAGCTTTCTACAGGGTGGTGGCTACACCTTC. As protein: CASSFLQGGGYTF. The full variable domain, rest sourced from reference TRBV7-9 and TRBJ1-2, is DTGVSQNPRHKITKRGQNVTFRCDPISEHNRLYWYRQTLGQGPEFLTYFQNEAQLEKSRLLSDRFSAERPKGSFSTLEIQRTEQGDSAMYLCASSFLQGGGYTFGSGTRLTVV.

The chain carries TRBV18 and TRBJ1-4, with 9 bases matching TRBD1. This CDR3 region has 17 residues. With V trimmed by 1 base and J by 6 bases, 9 bases remained unmatched. From germline, CDR1 is KGHSH and CDR2 LQKENI. CDR3 in DNA: TGTGCCAGCTCACCACAGGGGACAGGGAGGAAAGATGAAAAACTGTTTTTT. This translates into CASSPQGTGRKDEKLFF.

This sequence joins TRBV30 and TRBJ2-1; 10 nucleotides match TRBD1. Germline V gene sequence: CDR1 GTSNPN, CDR2 SVGIG (reference sequence). After removal of 7 bases from V and 7 bases from J, the junction contained 4 bases not matched to a gene. The CDR3 contains 12 residues. The CDR3 loop is CAYSDRGNEQFF. The CDR3 coding sequence is TGTGCCTACTCGGACAGGGGGAATGAGCAGTTCTTC.

The table lists this clone with a count of one. The chain has TRBV19 and TRBJ2-1, with a weak D call TRBD1 (5 bases). Germline assignment: CDR1 LNHDA and CDR2 SQIVND (reference sequence). This CDR3 is built from 16 residues. Between the trimmed V and J ends, which lost 5 bases and 0 bases, there was a span of 14 bases. DNA for the CDR3: TGTGCCAGTAGTCGACAGCCCCTTAGCTCCTACAATGAGCAGTTCTTC. Protein: CASSRQPLSSYNEQFF.

This chain connects TRBV4-3 to TRBJ2-7, with 11 bases that match TRBD2. CDR1 and CDR2 (germline): LGHNA, YSLEER. There are 16 residues in the CDR3. Unmatched junction bases numbered 1, after V lost 0 bases and J lost 0 bases. CDR3 sequence reads: CASSQEGTSGSYEQYF. CDR3 coding DNA: TGCGCCAGCAGCCAAGAAGGGACTAGCGGCTCCTACGAGCAGTACTTC.

The chain carries TRBV4-1 and TRBJ1-2, with D possibly being TRBD1 (6 bases). The CDR3 covers 17 residues. Germline V gene data show CDR1 as MGHRA and CDR2 as YSYEKL. Trimming took off 0 bases at V and 0 bases at J, with 14 bases between the two ends. The CDR3: CASSQDRRTVSNYGYTF. CDR3 DNA: TGCGCCAGCAGCCAAGATAGACGGACAGTATCTAACTATGGCTACACCTTC.

This chain uses TRBV30 with TRBJ1-5; perhaps TRBD1 as D (6 bases). Germline lookup yields CDR1 GTSNPN and CDR2 SVGIG (reference sequence). V gave up 4 bases and J gave up 5 bases, with 12 bases separating them. This CDR3 contains 13 residues. The CDR3 protein is CAWTSGGHQPQHF. CDR3 bases: TGTGCCTGGACCTCGGGGGGCCATCAGCCCCAGCATTTT.

V is TRBV9 and J is TRBJ2-1, with D maybe TRBD2 (5 bases). CDR1 and CDR2 (germline): SGDLS, YYNGEE. V shed 7 bases and J shed 6 bases, with 17 bases lying between them. There are 14 residues in the CDR3. The CDR3 sequence is CASSAPGKGNEQFF. CDR3 coding DNA: TGTGCCAGCTCCGCCCCGGGAAAGGGCAATGAGCAGTTCTTC. The full variable domain, completed using reference TRBV9 and TRBJ2-1, is DSGVTQTPKHLITATGQRVTLRCSPRSGDLSVYWYQQSLDQGLQFLIQYYNGEERAKGNILERFSAQQFPDLHSELNLSSLELGDSALYFCASSAPGKGNEQFFGPGTRLTVL.

This chain links TRBV11-2 with TRBJ2-5, with 8 bases identical to TRBD2. The germline V gene has CDR1 SGHAT and CDR2 FQNNGV. This CDR3 has 16 amino acids. V gave up 3 bases and J gave up 4 bases; unmatched junction bases: 10. The CDR3 DNA reads TGTGCCAGCAGCTTCCGTGGAGCGGGGGAGGGAGAGACCCAGTACTTC. Its translation is CASSFRGAGEGETQYF.

The CDR3 nucleotides read TGTGCCAGCAGCGACAGCATGAACACTGAAGCTTTCTTT. Protein product: CASSDSMNTEAFF. The rearrangement joins TRBV11-3 to TRBJ1-1; a possible D gene is TRBD1 (5 bases). Germline assignment: CDR1 SGHNT and CDR2 YENEEA. Trimming took off 5 bases at V and 0 bases at J, with 7 bases between the two ends. CDR3 length: 13 amino acids. Filled out from reference TRBV11-3 and TRBJ1-1, the complete variable domain reads EAGVVQSPRYKIIEKKQPVAFWCNPISGHNTLYWYLQNLGQGPELLIRYENEEAVDDSQLPKDRFSAERLKGVDSTLKIQPAELGDSAVYLCASSDSMNTEAFFGQGTRLTVV.

The sample holds a few counts of this clone. This sequence joins TRBV5-5 and TRBJ2-1; a possible D gene is TRBD1 (6 bases). V lost 2 bases and J lost 2, with 11 bases in between. The CDR3 has 15 amino acids. CDR1 is SGHKS, CDR2 YYEKEE, per germline (reference sequence). The CDR3 nucleotides are TGTGCCAGCAGCTTAAAACGGGACACCTACAATGAGCAGTTCTTC. Protein: CASSLKRDTYNEQFF.

The chain combines TRBV5-1 with TRBJ1-2; D is unresolved. V lost 2 bases, J lost 3 bases, and 5 bases lay in between. The V gene's germline CDR1 is SGHRS and CDR2 YFSETQ. The CDR3 runs 12 residues. DNA for the CDR3: TGCGCCAGCAGCTTCGGGGACTATGGCTACACCTTC. This gives the protein CASSFGDYGYTF.

The chain uses TRBV18 and TRBJ2-7; perhaps TRBD2 as D (6 bases). Looked up from germline, CDR1 is KGHSH and CDR2 is LQKENI. This CDR3 contains 14 residues. The ends were cut back, 3 bases at V and 4 bases at J, with 13 bases in the middle. The CDR3 loop reads CASSPGVRGYEQYF. The CDR3 region has the DNA TGTGCCAGCTCACCCGGGGTCCGGGGGTACGAGCAGTACTTC. The variable domain in full, with the rest retrieved from reference TRBV18 and TRBJ2-7, is NAGVMQNPRHLVRRRGQEARLRCSPMKGHSHVYWYRQLPEEGLKFMVYLQKENIIDESGMPKERFSAEFPKEGPSILRIQQVVRGDSAAYFCASSPGVRGYEQYFGPGTRLTVT.

The chain joins TRBV30 to TRBJ1-2; D unclear. V lost 4 bases and J 0 bases, leaving 15 bases between the germline ends. Per germline, CDR1 GTSNPN and CDR2 SVGIG (reference sequence). This CDR3 has 15 amino acids. For the CDR3, the DNA is TGTGCCTGGAAGCCGAAGCTTCGAACTAACTATGGCTACACCTTC. As protein: CAWKPKLRTNYGYTF.

The V call is TRBV5-1, the J call TRBJ2-1; perhaps TRBD2 as D (6 bases). CDR3 length equals 16 residues. Trimming pared 0 bases from V and 8 bases from J, leaving 18 bases between. CDR1 and CDR2 from the germline V gene are SGHRS and YFSETQ. DNA for the CDR3: TGCGCCAGCAGCTTGGGGGGGACTTCCCTTTTTGATGAGCAGTTCTTC. Translation gives CASSLGGTSLFDEQFF.

The chain recombines TRBV28 with TRBJ2-5, with TRBD2 matching over 16 bases. V shed 2 bases and J 5 bases; nucleotides not matched to a gene: 8. CDR1 is MDHEN and CDR2 is SYDVKM in the germline V gene. This CDR3 region has 18 residues. CDR3 DNA: TGTGCCAGCAGTTTACTAGGGACTAGCGGGAGGGCCAGGGAGACCCAGTACTTC. Protein product: CASSLLGTSGRARETQYF. Supplemented by reference TRBV28 and TRBJ2-5, the full variable domain reads DVKVTQSSRYLVKRTGEKVFLECVQDMDHENMFWYRQDPGLGLRLIYFSYDVKMKEKGDIPEGYSVSREKKERFSLILESASTNQTSMYLCASSLLGTSGRARETQYFGPGTRLLVL.

V usage is TRBV10-3 and J usage is TRBJ2-7; the match to TRBD1 covers 10 bases. Germline CDR1 reads ENHRY; CDR2 reads SYGVKD. This CDR3 has 15 amino acids. J lost 1 base, V lost 2 bases, and 2 bases had no gene match. The CDR3 is CAISEGTGVSYEQYF. In DNA, the CDR3 is TGTGCCATCAGTGAGGGGACAGGGGTGTCCTACGAGCAGTACTTC.

V and J are TRBV5-1 and TRBJ1-2; D uncertain. Germline CDR1 reads SGHRS; CDR2 reads YFSETQ. CDR3 length: 15 amino acids. V gave up 0 bases and J gave up 11 bases, with 20 bases separating them. CDR3 protein: CASSLGSPMAKEYTF. CDR3 nucleotide sequence: TGCGCCAGCAGCTTGGGCTCTCCTATGGCTAAGGAGTACACCTTC.

The chain links TRBV28 to TRBJ1-2; 8 bases agree with TRBD1. Germline-derived CDR1 and CDR2 are MDHEN and SYDVKM. With 3 bases clipped from V and 4 bases from J, the junction kept 7 bases outside the gene matches. The CDR3 has 15 amino acids. CDR3 sequence reads: CASSFPAQGVYGYTF. The CDR3 bases are TGTGCCAGCAGTTTCCCCGCACAGGGGGTCTATGGCTACACCTTC.

The chain couples TRBV27 to TRBJ2-5; 9 bases are a match to TRBD2. After removal of 6 bases from V and 4 bases from J, the junction contained 3 bases not matched to a gene. Germline V CDR1 and CDR2: MNHEY, SMNVEV (reference sequence). This CDR3 comprises 13 residues. CDR3 in DNA: TGTGCCAGCAGGTCTAGCGGGGTAGAGACCCAGTACTTC. This sequence encodes CASRSSGVETQYF.

The gene calls are TRBV7-2 and TRBJ2-7; TRBD1 matches at 7 bases. V dropped 4 bases and J dropped 1; count of bases not matched to a gene: 7. Germline V gene lookup returns CDR1 SGHTA and CDR2 FQGNSA. CDR3 length equals 15 residues. The CDR3 reads CASSSRDRLSYEQYF. CDR3 nucleotide sequence: TGTGCCAGCAGCTCTCGGGACAGACTGTCCTACGAGCAGTACTTC.

This chain connects TRBV18 to TRBJ1-1; 7 bases are shared with TRBD1. The germline CDR1 and CDR2 sequences are KGHSH and LQKENI. The CDR3 consists of 17 residues. After removal of 2 bases from V and 0 bases from J, the junction contained 9 bases not matched to a gene. CDR3 in amino acids: CASSPIPTTGLNTEAFF. For the CDR3, the DNA is TGTGCCAGCTCACCAATACCCACGACAGGGTTGAACACTGAAGCTTTCTTT.

The rearrangement links TRBV12-3 or TRBV12-4 to TRBJ2-1; D remains unclear. V was cut by 3 bases and J by 8 bases, with 8 bases left in between. There are 12 residues in the CDR3. The CDR3 DNA is TGTGCCAGCAGTTTCGACTCCCATGAGCAGTTCTTC. As protein: CASSFDSHEQFF.

There are a few counts of this clone. The chain recombines TRBV27 with TRBJ2-7; TRBD1 matches at 10 bases. Germline CDR1 MNHEY, CDR2 SMNVEV (reference sequence). The CDR3 has 15 residues. J was trimmed by 5 bases and V by 5 bases; bases with no gene match: 9. In DNA form, the CDR3 reads TGTGCCAGCAGTATCGCGGGACAGGGGAGCCACGAGCAGTACTTC. Its protein product is CASSIAGQGSHEQYF.

This chain joins TRBV27 and TRBJ1-1; TRBD1 matches 7 bases. The germline gives CDR1 MNHEY, CDR2 SMNVEV (reference sequence). The V gene end was trimmed by 6 bases and the J gene end by 2 bases; junction bases not matched to a gene: 9. The CDR3 loop spans 15 amino acids. CDR3 coding DNA: TGTGCCAGCAGCCCGGGGACAGCCCCAAACACTGAAGCTTTCTTT. It codes for CASSPGTAPNTEAFF.